This TCR beta chain stems from a study of T-cell memory formation after mild COVID-19. Looking at the study overall: Most TCR clusters belonged to a single donor. Study results and limitations: SARS-CoV-2 specificity of second-wave clones peaking day 37 was unconfirmed. Memory cells collected pre-infection included some clones that later responded, suggesting cross-reactive memory joined. Clones shrinking between day 15 and 85 showed a balanced CD4/CD8 split, and those that grew later tilted toward CD4+.

Notes on this clonotype: The target antigen is unknown.

MiXCR was run by TCRdb on the 5' RACE reads, yielding one entry per CDR3 protein. This sample has approximately 230,000 distinct CDR3 sequences; 15% to 20% occur once, and the top ten carry approximately 3.6%. Specimen: PBMCs or a T cell subset sorted from them (not recorded which). This receptor was identified in a man between 18 and 29 years old who had mild COVID-19 (a few samples of this study predate the infection). Cell type and time point are not known.

CDR3 sequence reads: CASSPDSLDSPLHF. The DNA of the CDR3 is TGTGCCAGCAGCCCGGACAGTCTGGATTCACCCCTCCACTTT. This chain links TRBV28 with TRBJ1-6, with D perhaps matching TRBD1 (6 bases). The length of the CDR3 is 14 residues. From germline, CDR1 is MDHEN and CDR2 SYDVKM. The V end lost 6 bases, the J end lost 8 bases, and 14 bases lay between the germline ends.